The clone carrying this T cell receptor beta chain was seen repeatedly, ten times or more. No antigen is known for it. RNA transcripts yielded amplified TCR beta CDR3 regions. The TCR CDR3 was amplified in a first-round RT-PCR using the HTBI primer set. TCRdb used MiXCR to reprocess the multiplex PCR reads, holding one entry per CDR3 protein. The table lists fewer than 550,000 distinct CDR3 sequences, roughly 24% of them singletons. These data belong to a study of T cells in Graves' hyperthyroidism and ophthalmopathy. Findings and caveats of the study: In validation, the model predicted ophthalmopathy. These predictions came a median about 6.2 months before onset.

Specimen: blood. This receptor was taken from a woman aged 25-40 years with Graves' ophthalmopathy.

This CDR3 is CASSIGQVHTEAFF. DNA for the CDR3: TGTGCCAGTAGTATCGGGCAGGTGCACACTGAAGCTTTCTTT. The chain links TRBV19 to TRBJ1-1; D gene ambiguous. CDR3 length: 14 residues. CDR1 is LNHDA, CDR2 SQIVND, per germline (reference sequence). Trimming shortened V by 3 bases and J by 3 bases, and 11 bases separated the two germline ends.